One sample yielded the 13 T cell receptor beta chains listed below, sequenced in a study of blood T cell dynamics during melanoma immunotherapy (dated by TCRdb to the early 2020s). The sample's time point label is to be understood as: week 3, after first cycle of checkpoint inhibitor. The library was prepared using the immunoSEQ multiplex PCR assay. In TCRdb, the immuneACCESS table is reduced to in-frame sequences with V and J assigned. These tables do not hold every clone; where another copy was compared, an unresolved V gene accounts for under half, and the others remain unexplained. The sample table contains more than 13,000 clones; only one count was recorded for about nine tenths of them. The ten largest clonotypes hold 5% to 5.5% of the sample. The sample here was blood, taken from a patient treated with checkpoint blockade. These receptors came from a human donor with melanoma.

The chain's CDR3 is CASRTSDRASTDTQYF. The DNA for the CDR3 is TGTGCCAGCAGAACCTCCGACAGGGCTAGCACAGATACGCAGTATTTT. The chain couples TRBV7-2 to TRBJ2-3; 7 nucleotides line up with TRBD1. The CDR3 spans 16 residues. The trim removed 6 bases at V and 0 bases at J, leaving 9 bases unmatched. Germline CDR1 reads SGHTA; CDR2 reads FQGNSA. The variable domain in full, with the rest retrieved from reference TRBV7-2 and TRBJ2-3, is GAGVSQSPSNKVTEKGKDVELRCDPISGHTALYWYRQSLGQGLEFLIYFQGNSAPDKSGLPSDRFSAERTGGSVSTLTIQRTQQEDSAVYLCASRTSDRASTDTQYFGPGTRLTVL.

The chain has TRBV7-6 and TRBJ2-2; the match to TRBD2 covers 9 bases. The CDR3 extends over 17 amino acids. In germline, CDR1 is SGHVS, CDR2 FNYEAQ. The junction had 11 bases not matched to a gene; V was cut back by 4 bases and J by 5 bases. DNA for the CDR3: TGTGCCAGCAGCTACCCATATAGCGGGAGAGGTACCGGGGAGCTGTTTTTT. Translating it yields CASSYPYSGRGTGELFF.

This rearrangement joins TRBV5-1 to TRBJ2-5, with 15 positions matching TRBD2. The CDR3 sequence is 18 residues long. The junction had 6 bases not matched to a gene; V was cut back by 0 bases and J by 3 bases. Germline CDR1 reads SGHRS; CDR2 reads YFSETQ. The DNA of the CDR3 is TGCGCCAGCAGCTTGGCCCTGGGACTAGCGGGAGGAAAAGAGACCCAGTACTTC. This encodes CASSLALGLAGGKETQYF.

This clone was detected only once. Written as DNA, the CDR3 is TGTGCCAGCAGCGTAGAATCCCGGCCCAGGGCGGGCTACGAGCAGTACTTC. Translating it yields CASSVESRPRAGYEQYF. The chain employs TRBV9 and TRBJ2-7; D tentatively reads TRBD1 or TRBD2 (5 bases each). Germline V gene sequence: CDR1 SGDLS, CDR2 YYNGEE. Trimming removed 0 bases from V and 3 bases from J, with 19 bases in between. CDR3 length: 17 residues.

The chain couples TRBV5-4 to TRBJ2-3; tentatively, D is TRBD1 (5 bases). V was trimmed by 0 bases and J by 0 bases, leaving 11 bases between them. Germline CDR1 reads SGHNT; CDR2 reads YYREEE (reference sequence). The CDR3 has 16 amino acids. The DNA of the CDR3 is TGTGCCAGCAGCTTGGGACAGCGCACTAGCACAGATACGCAGTATTTT. It specifies CASSLGQRTSTDTQYF.

The rearrangement links TRBV5-4 to TRBJ2-1, with D unresolved. CDR3 length equals 13 residues. Trimming removed 2 bases from V and 6 bases from J, with 9 bases in between. The V gene's germline CDR1 is SGHNT and CDR2 YYREEE (reference sequence). The CDR3 coding sequence is TGTGCCAGCAGCTTCTCCCCAGTCAATGAGCAGTTCTTC. Protein: CASSFSPVNEQFF.

CDR3: CASSLTSGSIYEQFF. CDR3 nucleotide sequence: TGTGCCAGTAGTTTGACTAGCGGGAGTATATATGAGCAGTTCTTC. This chain joins TRBV19 and TRBJ2-1; 12 bases match TRBD2. With V trimmed by 5 bases and J by 8 bases, 7 bases remained unmatched. Looked up from germline, CDR1 is LNHDA and CDR2 is SQIVND (reference sequence). The CDR3 sequence is 15 residues long.

This clone was detected only once. V usage is TRBV18 and J usage is TRBJ2-5, with D uncertain. The CDR3 totals 13 residues. The V gene lost 2 bases and the J gene lost 2 bases, with 6 bases spanning the gap. The germline gives CDR1 KGHSH, CDR2 LQKENI. CDR3 coding DNA: TGTGCCAGCTCACCAGTCGGGCAAGAGACCCAGTACTTC. Translating gives CASSPVGQETQYF.

This chain links TRBV28 with TRBJ2-7, with D possibly being TRBD2 (7 bases). From germline, CDR1 is MDHEN and CDR2 SYDVKM. Deletions cut 3 bases from V and 7 bases from J, with 13 bases between. The CDR3 consists of 13 residues. The CDR3 nucleotides are TGTGCCAGCAGTTTTCGGGGGGCGCTTGAGCAGTACTTC. Protein product: CASSFRGALEQYF.

This rearrangement joins TRBV7-9 to TRBJ2-5; D is uncertain. V was clipped by 1 base and J by 2 bases, with 8 bases between them. CDR3 length: 14 amino acids. The V gene's germline CDR1 is SEHNR and CDR2 FQNEAQ (reference sequence). DNA for the CDR3: TGTGCCAGCAGCTTAGAGTCGGGTCAAGAGACCCAGTACTTC. Translating gives CASSLESGQETQYF. The variable domain in full, with the rest retrieved from reference TRBV7-9 and TRBJ2-5, is DTGVSQNPRHKITKRGQNVTFRCDPISEHNRLYWYRQTLGQGPEFLTYFQNEAQLEKSRLLSDRFSAERPKGSFSTLEIQRTEQGDSAMYLCASSLESGQETQYFGPGTRLLVL.

V and J are TRBV27 and TRBJ2-7; D is uncertain. Trimming took off 8 bases at V and 7 bases at J, with 18 bases between the two ends. The CDR3 has 13 residues. The germline gives CDR1 MNHEY, CDR2 SMNVEV (reference sequence). CDR3 amino acids: CASGETRPREQYF. The CDR3 DNA reads TGTGCCAGCGGAGAAACCCGCCCAAGGGAGCAGTACTTC.

This clone was observed a single time. The J gene is TRBJ2-2, the V gene TRBV5-8; D not resolved. The V gene lost 0 bases and the J gene lost 1 base, with 4 bases spanning the gap. CDR1 and CDR2 from the germline V gene are SGHTS and YDEGEE. CDR3 length: 14 residues. CDR3 bases: TGTGCCAGCAGCTTGGTCCAGAACACCGGGGAGCTGTTTTTT. This encodes CASSLVQNTGELFF.

This clone was observed a few times. The chain uses TRBV29-1 and TRBJ1-2, with D perhaps TRBD1 (6 bases). The germline V gene has CDR1 SQVTM and CDR2 ANQGSEA. Trimming shortened V by 1 base and J by 4 bases, and 7 bases separated the two germline ends. The CDR3 runs to 12 residues. This CDR3 is CSVEGDIYGYTF. The CDR3, as DNA: TGCAGCGTTGAAGGGGACATCTATGGCTACACCTTC.